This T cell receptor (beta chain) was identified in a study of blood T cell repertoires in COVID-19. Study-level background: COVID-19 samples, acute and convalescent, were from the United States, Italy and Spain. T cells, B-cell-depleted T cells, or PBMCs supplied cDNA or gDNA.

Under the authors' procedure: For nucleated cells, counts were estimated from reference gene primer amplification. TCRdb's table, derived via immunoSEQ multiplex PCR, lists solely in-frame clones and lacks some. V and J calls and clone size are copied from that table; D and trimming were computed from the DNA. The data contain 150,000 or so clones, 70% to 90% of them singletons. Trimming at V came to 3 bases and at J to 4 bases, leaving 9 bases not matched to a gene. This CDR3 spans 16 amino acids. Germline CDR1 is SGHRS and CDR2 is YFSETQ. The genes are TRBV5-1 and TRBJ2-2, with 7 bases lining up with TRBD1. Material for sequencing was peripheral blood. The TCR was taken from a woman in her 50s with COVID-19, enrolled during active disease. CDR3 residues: CASSWDRDSLTGELFF. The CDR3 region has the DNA TGCGCCAGCAGCTGGGACCGGGACAGTCTCACCGGGGAGCTGTTTTTT.